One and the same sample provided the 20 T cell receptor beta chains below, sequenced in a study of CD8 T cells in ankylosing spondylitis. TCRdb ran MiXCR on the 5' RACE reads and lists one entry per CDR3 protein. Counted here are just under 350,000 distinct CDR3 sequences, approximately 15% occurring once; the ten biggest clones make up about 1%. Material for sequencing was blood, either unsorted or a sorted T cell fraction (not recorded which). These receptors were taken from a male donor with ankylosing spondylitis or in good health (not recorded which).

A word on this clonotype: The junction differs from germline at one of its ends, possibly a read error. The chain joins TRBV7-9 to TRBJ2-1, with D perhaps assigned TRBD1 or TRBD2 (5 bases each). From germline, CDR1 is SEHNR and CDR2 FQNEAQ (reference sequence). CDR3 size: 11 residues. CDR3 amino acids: CASSDFTGTDF. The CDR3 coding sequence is TGTGCCAGCAGCGACTTTACGGGGACGGACTTC.

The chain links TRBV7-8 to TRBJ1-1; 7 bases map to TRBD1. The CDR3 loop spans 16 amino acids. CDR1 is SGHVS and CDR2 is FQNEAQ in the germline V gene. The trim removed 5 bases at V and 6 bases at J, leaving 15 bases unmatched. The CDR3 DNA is TGTGCCAGCAGCCCCCAATCCCGGACAGGAGTGTCTGAAGCTTTCTTT. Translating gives CASSPQSRTGVSEAFF.

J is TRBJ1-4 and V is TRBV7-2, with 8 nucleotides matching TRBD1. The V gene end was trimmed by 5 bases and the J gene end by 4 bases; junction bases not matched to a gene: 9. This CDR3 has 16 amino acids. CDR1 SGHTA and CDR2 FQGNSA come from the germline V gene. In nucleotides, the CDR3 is TGTGCCAGCAGCCAGGGGAAAGGACAGGGTAATGAAAAACTGTTTTTT. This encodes CASSQGKGQGNEKLFF.

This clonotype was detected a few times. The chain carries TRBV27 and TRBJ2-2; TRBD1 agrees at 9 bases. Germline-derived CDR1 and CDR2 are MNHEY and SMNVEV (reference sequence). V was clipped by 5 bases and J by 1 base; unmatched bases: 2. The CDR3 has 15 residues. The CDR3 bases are TGTGCCAGCAGTAGACAGGGGGTGAACACCGGGGAGCTGTTTTTT. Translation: CASSRQGVNTGELFF.

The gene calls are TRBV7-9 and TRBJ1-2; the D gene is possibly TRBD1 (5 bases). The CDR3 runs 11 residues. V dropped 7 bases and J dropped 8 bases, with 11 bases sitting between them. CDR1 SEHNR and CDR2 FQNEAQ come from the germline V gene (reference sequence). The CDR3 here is CASMGGDGYTF. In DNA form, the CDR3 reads TGTGCCAGCATGGGAGGGGACGGCTACACCTTC. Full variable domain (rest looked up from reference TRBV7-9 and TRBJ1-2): DTGVSQNPRHKITKRGQNVTFRCDPISEHNRLYWYRQTLGQGPEFLTYFQNEAQLEKSRLLSDRFSAERPKGSFSTLEIQRTEQGDSAMYLCASMGGDGYTFGSGTRLTVV.

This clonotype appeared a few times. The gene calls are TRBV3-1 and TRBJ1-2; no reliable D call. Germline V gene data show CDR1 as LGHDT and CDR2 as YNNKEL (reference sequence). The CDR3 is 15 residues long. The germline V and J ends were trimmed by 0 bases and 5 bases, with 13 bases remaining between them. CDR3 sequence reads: CASSQDQRAAYGYTF. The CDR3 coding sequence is TGTGCCAGCAGCCAAGATCAAAGGGCGGCTTATGGCTACACCTTC. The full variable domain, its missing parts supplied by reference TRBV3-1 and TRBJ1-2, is DTAVSQTPKYLVTQMGNDKSIKCEQNLGHDTMYWYKQDSKKFLKIMFSYNNKELIINETVPNRFSPKSPDKAHLNLHINSLELGDSAVYFCASSQDQRAAYGYTFGSGTRLTVV.

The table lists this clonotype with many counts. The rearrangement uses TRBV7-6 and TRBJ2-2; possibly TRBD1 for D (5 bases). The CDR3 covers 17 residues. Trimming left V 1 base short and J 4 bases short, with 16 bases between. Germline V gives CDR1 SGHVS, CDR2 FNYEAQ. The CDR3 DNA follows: TGTGCCAGCAGCTTAGGGGCAGGGCTACGCGGCACCGGGGAGCTGTTTTTT. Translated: CASSLGAGLRGTGELFF. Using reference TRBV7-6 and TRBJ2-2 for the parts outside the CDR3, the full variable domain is GAGVSQSPRYKVTKRGQDVALRCDPISGHVSLYWYRQALGQGPEFLTYFNYEAQQDKSGLPNDRFSAERPEGSISTLTIQRTEQRDSAMYRCASSLGAGLRGTGELFFGEGSRLTVL.

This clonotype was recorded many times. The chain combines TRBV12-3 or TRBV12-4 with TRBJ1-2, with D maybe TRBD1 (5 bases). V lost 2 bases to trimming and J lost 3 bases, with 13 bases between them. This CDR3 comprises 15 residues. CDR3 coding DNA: TGTGCCAGCAGTTTACTACAGGTCACCCACTATGGCTACACCTTC. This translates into CASSLLQVTHYGYTF.

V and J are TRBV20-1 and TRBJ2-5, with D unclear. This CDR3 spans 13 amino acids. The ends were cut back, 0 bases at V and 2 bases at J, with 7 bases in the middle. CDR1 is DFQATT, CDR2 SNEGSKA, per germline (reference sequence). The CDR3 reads CSAREGSQETQYF. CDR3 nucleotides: TGCAGTGCTAGAGAGGGCAGTCAAGAGACCCAGTACTTC.

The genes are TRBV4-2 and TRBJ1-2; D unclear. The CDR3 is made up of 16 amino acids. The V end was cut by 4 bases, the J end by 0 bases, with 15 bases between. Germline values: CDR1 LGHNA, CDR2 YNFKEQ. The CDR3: CASSPSGGVANYGYTF. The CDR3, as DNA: TGTGCCAGCAGCCCCTCAGGTGGAGTTGCTAACTATGGCTACACCTTC.

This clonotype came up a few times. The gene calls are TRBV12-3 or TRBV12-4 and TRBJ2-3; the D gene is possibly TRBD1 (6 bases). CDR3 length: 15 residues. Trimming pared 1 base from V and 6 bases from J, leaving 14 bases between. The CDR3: CASSLVTPQGDTQYF. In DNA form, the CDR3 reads TGTGCCAGCAGTTTAGTAACTCCCCAGGGGGATACGCAGTATTTT.

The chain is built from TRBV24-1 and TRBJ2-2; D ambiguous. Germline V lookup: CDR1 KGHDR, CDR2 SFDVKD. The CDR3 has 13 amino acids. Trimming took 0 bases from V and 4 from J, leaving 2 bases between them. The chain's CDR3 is CATSDLRTGELFF. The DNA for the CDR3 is TGTGCCACCAGTGATTTGCGCACCGGGGAGCTGTTTTTT.

CDR3 nucleotide sequence: TGTGCCAGCAGTGAAACAGGGTTGAAGAATGAAAAACTGTTTTTT. It yields the protein CASSETGLKNEKLFF. The rearrangement joins TRBV28 to TRBJ1-4; D perhaps matches TRBD1 (6 bases). Germline V gives CDR1 MDHEN, CDR2 SYDVKM. V lost 5 bases to trimming and J lost 5 bases, with 15 bases between them. The CDR3 has 15 amino acids.

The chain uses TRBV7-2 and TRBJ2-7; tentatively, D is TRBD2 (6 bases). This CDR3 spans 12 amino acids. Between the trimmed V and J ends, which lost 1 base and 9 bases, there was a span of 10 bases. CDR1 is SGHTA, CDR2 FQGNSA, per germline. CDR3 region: CASSLEIGGQYF. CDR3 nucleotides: TGTGCCAGCAGCTTAGAAATCGGGGGGCAGTACTTC.

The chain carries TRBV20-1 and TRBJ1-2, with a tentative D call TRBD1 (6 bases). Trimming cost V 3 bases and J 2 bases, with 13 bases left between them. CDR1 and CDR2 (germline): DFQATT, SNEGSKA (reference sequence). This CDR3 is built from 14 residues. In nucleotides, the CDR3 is TGCAGTGCTAGCGGGGGGGCCCTAAACTATGGCTACACCTTC. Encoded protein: CSASGGALNYGYTF.

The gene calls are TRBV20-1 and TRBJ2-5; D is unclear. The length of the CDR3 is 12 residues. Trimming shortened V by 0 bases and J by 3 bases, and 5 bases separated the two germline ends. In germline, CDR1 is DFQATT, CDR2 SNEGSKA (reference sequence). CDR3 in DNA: TGCAGTGCTAGAGATGATAAAGAGACCCAGTACTTC. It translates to CSARDDKETQYF.

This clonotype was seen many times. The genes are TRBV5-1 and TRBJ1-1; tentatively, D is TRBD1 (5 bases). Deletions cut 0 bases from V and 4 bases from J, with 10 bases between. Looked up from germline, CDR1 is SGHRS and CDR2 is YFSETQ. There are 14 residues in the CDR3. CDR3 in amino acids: CASSLARVGTEAFF. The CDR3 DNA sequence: TGCGCCAGCAGCTTGGCCAGGGTCGGCACTGAAGCTTTCTTT.

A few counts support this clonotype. CDR3 amino acids: CASSPLVAGVQETQYF. In DNA form, the CDR3 reads TGTGCCAGCTCACCATTAGTAGCGGGGGTCCAAGAGACCCAGTACTTC. The genes are TRBV18 and TRBJ2-5; 9 bases match TRBD2. V lost 2 bases, J lost 1 base, and 5 bases stayed unmatched. Per the germline V gene, CDR1 is KGHSH and CDR2 is LQKENI. The CDR3 is 16 amino acids.

The CDR3 sequence: CASSLPPSGPDNEQFF. The CDR3 bases are TGCGCCAGCAGCTTGCCCCCTAGCGGGCCCGACAATGAGCAGTTCTTC. The V gene is TRBV5-1, the J gene TRBJ2-1; 8 positions match TRBD2. CDR1 and CDR2 (germline): SGHRS, YFSETQ. Trimming took 1 base from V and 5 from J; bases not matched to a gene: 8. This CDR3 contains 16 residues. Looking up the rest from reference TRBV5-1 and TRBJ2-1 gives the full variable domain: KAGVTQTPRYLIKTRGQQVTLSCSPISGHRSVSWYQQTPGQGLQFLFEYFSETQRNKGNFPGRFSGRQFSNSRSEMNVSTLELGDSALYLCASSLPPSGPDNEQFFGPGTRLTVL.

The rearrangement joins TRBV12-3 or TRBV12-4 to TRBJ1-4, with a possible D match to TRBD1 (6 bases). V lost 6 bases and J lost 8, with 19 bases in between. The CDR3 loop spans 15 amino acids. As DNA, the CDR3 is TGTGCCAGCAGCGGGGACATCGGGATGGACGAAAAACTGTTTTTT. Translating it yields CASSGDIGMDEKLFF.